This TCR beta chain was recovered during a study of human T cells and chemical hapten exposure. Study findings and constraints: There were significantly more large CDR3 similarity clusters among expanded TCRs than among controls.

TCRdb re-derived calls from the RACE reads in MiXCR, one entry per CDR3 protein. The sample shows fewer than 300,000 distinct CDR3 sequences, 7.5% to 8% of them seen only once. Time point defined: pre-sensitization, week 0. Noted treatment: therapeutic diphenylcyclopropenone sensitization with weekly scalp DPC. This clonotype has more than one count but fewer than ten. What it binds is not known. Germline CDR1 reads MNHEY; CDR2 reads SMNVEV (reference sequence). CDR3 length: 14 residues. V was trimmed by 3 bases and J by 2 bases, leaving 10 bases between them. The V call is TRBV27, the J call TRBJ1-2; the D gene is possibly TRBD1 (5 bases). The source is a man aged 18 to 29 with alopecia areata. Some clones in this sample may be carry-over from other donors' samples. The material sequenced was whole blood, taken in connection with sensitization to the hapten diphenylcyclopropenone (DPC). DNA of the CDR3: TGTGCCAGCAGTTTGGGGCTGGGGAACTATGGCTACACCTTC. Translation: CASSLGLGNYGYTF.